These T cell receptor beta chains were read from a single sample in a study of T cells after yellow fever vaccination. In TCRdb, the 5' RACE reads were re-called with MiXCR into one record per CDR3 protein. The table records 100,000 to 150,000 distinct CDR3 sequences, roughly 15% of them present only once. Sample: CD8+ T cells sorted from PBMCs, taken 5 days after the yellow fever booster vaccination. The receptor set was obtained from a man between 18 and 35 years old who received the YFV17D yellow fever vaccine. CDR3s include the opening cysteine and the closing phenylalanine or tryptophan.

cdr3_aa cdr3_length v_call
CASRGAGGMKRTGELFF 17 TRBV7-2
CAISDPRGQGGETQYF 16 TRBV10-3
CASSFGLHYNEQFF 14 TRBV12-3/TRBV12-4
CASHTWVQGLAGDYTGELFF 20 TRBV6-6
CATSNPAGNTIYF 13 TRBV15
CASSLAAEQYF 11 TRBV12-3/TRBV12-4
CASSQVITADNEQFF 15 TRBV3-1
CASSDGLRTAIHYGYTF 17 TRBV4-3
CSVTRDRSSYEQYF 14 TRBV29-1
CSVVPGASGDQETQYF 16 TRBV29-1
CASSYGTGEYGYTF 14 TRBV6-2/TRBV6-3
CASSIEFNSYEQYF 14 TRBV19
CASSLGPRGPEKLFF 15 TRBV7-6
CASSLAAGQMNEQFF 15 TRBV7-7
CASSPPLSDGNTQYF 15 TRBV3-1
CASSSFARGELFF 13 TRBV7-3
CSVEDRKGGPDTQYF 15 TRBV29-1
CASSLYGGSTGELFF 15 TRBV27
CASSVRDPTTDTQYF 15 TRBV4-3
CSVVEGGYYGYTF 13 TRBV29-1
CASSTHRGNQPQHF 14 TRBV19
CASSYSTGGGYEQYF 15 TRBV4-1
CASSLARGRGTGELFF 16 TRBV12-3/TRBV12-4
CASSLSLRYEQYF 13 TRBV12-3/TRBV12-4
CASSSPGGVLADTQYF 16 TRBV7-6
CASSLVGETNEKLFF 15 TRBV7-8
CASSPLLRSRGGAADTQYF 19 TRBV4-3
CASSSGAGYTF 11 TRBV27
CASSQVAGATEAFF 14 TRBV4-1
CASNPRRHPRDKNTGELFF 19 TRBV7-9
CASSQVQGATQPQHF 15 TRBV4-1